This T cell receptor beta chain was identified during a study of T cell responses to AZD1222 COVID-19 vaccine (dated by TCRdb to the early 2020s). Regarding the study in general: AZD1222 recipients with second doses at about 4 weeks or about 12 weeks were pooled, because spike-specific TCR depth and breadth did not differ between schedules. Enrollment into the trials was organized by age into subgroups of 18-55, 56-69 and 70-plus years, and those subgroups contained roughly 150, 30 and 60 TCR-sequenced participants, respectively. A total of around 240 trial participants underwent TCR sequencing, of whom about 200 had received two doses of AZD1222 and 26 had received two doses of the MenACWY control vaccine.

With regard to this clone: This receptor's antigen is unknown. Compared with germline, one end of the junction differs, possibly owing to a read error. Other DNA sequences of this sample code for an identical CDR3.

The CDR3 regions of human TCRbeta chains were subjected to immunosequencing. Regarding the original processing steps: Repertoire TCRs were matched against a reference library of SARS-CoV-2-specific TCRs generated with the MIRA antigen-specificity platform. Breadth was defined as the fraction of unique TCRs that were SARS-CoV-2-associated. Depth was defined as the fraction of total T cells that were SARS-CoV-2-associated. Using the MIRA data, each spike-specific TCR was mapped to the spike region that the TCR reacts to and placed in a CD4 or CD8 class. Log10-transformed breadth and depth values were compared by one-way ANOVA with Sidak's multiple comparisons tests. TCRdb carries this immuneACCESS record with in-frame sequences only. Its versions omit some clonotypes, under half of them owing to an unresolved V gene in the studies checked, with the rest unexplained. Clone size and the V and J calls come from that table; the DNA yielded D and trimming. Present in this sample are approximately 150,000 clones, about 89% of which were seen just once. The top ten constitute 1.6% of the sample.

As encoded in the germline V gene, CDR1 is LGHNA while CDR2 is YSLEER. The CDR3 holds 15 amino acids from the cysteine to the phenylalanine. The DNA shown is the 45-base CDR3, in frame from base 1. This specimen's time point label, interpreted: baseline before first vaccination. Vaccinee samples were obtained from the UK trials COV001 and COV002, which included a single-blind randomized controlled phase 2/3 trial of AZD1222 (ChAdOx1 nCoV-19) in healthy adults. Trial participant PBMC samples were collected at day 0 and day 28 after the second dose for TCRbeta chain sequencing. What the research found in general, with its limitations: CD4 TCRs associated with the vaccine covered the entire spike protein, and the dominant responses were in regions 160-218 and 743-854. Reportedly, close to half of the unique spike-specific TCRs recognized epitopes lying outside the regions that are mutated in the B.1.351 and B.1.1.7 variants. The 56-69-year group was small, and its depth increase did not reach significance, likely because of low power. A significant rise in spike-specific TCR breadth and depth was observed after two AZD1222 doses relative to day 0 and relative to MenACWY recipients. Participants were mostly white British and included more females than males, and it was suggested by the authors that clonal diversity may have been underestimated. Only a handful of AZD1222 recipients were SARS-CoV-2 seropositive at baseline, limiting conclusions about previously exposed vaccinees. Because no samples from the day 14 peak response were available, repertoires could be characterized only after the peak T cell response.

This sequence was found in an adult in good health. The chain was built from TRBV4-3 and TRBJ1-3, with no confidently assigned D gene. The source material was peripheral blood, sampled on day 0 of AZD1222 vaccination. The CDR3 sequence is CASSQEGGSGNTIYF. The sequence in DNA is TGCGCCAGCAGCCAAGAAGGAGGTTCTGGAAACACCATATACTTT.